The rows below give T cell receptor beta chains drawn from one sample of a study of control samples from healthy donors and cancer patients. Sequencing used immunoSEQ multiplex PCR; TCRdb keeps in-frame clones, though not all of them. In the table there are over 150,000 clones, 85% to 95% of which are singletons. The sequencing sample was made of blood. Receptor source: a woman under 30 in good health. CDR3s include the opening cysteine and the closing phenylalanine or tryptophan. The D gene is left open where the match is weak. The listing skips clone size in some rows; elsewhere it reads once, few, many or a size class.

>-|TRBD1|TRBJ1-2|TRBV10-3
TGTGCCATCAGTGGATCTACAGGGGGCGGGTCTGGCTACACCTTC
CAISGSTGGGSGYTF
>-|-|TRBJ1-6|TRBV12-3/TRBV12-4
TGTGCCAGCAGCTTCCCTAATTCACCCCTCCACTTT
CASSFPNSPLHF
>-|-|TRBJ2-2|TRBV2
TGTGCCAGCAGTGAAGGAGATACCTACACCGGGGAGCTGTTTTTT
CASSEGDTYTGELFF
>-|-|TRBJ2-7|TRBV19
TGTGCCAGTGGGGGAACCGGGACACAGACCTACGAGCAGTACTTC
CASGGTGTQTYEQYF
>once|-|TRBJ1-2|TRBV4-3
TGCGCCAGCAGCCACGACCAGGGCTATGGCTACACCTTC
CASSHDQGYGYTF
>-|TRBD2|TRBJ2-1|TRBV7-2
TGTGCCAGCAGCCACGGGACTAGCGGGGGGTTTTACAATGAGCAGTTCTTC
CASSHGTSGGFYNEQFF
>-|-|TRBJ2-5|TRBV3-1/TRBV3-2
TGTGCCAGCAGCCAAATGGGGAAGGGCCAAGAGACCCAGTACTTC
CASSQMGKGQETQYF
>-|TRBD1|TRBJ2-7|TRBV13
TGTGCCAGCAGCTCAAGGGGCCGACGGACAGGAGTACACTACGAGCAGTACTTC
CASSSRGRRTGVHYEQYF
>-|-|TRBJ1-4|TRBV6-5
TGTGCCAGCAGACCCGACTCCAGGGACGGTGAAAAACTGTTTTTT
CASRPDSRDGEKLFF
>-|TRBD2|TRBJ2-5|TRBV15
TGTGCCACCAGCACCTTAGGACTAGCGGGAGTGACAGAGACCCAGTACTTC
CATSTLGLAGVTETQYF
>-|-|TRBJ1-1|TRBV18
TGTGCCAGCTCATTAGGCGATGGACTCACTGAAGCTTTCTTT
CASSLGDGLTEAFF
>-|-|TRBJ2-7|TRBV28
TGTGCCAGCAGTTTCGGCCGGGGAGGCTCCTCCTACGAGCAGTACTTC
CASSFGRGGSSYEQYF
>-|TRBD1|TRBJ1-1|TRBV5-6
TGTGCCAGCAGCCAGACAGGGGATTTGGACACTGAAGCCTTCTTT
CASSQTGDLDTEAFF
>-|-|TRBJ2-6|TRBV9
TGTGCCAGCAGCACCCCCCAAGACCGGGTCCCCAGCTCTGGGGCCAACGTCCTGACTTTC
CASSTPQDRVPSSGANVLTF
>-|-|TRBJ2-5|TRBV5-6
TGTGCCAGCAGCACCCGGTGGGGAATTGGTCTTGGAGAGACCCAGTACTTC
CASSTRWGIGLGETQYF
>-|-|TRBJ1-2|TRBV6-2/TRBV6-3
TGTGCCAGCAGTTCCAGAGGGAGCTATGGCTACACCTTC
CASSSRGSYGYTF